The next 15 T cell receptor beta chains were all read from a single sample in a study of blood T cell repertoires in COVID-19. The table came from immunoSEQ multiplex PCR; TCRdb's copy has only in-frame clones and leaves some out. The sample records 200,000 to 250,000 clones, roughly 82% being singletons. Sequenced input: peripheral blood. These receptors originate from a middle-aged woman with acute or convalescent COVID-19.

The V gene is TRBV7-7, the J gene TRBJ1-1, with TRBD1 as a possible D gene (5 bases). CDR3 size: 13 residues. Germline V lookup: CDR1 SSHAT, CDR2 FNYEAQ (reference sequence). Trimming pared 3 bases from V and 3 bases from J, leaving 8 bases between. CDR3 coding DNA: TGTGCCAGCAGCTTCGGGGGGGACACTGAAGCTTTCTTT. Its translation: CASSFGGDTEAFF.

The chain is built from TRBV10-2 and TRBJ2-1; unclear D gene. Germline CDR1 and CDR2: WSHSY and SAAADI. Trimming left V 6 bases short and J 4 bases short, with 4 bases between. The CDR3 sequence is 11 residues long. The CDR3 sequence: CASRSYNEQFF. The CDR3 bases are TGCGCCAGCAGATCTTACAATGAGCAGTTCTTC.

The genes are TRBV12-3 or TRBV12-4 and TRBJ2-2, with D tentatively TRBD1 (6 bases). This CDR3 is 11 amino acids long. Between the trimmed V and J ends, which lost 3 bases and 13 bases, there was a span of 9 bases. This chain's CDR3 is CASSFGGGLFF. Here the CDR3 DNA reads TGTGCCAGCAGTTTTGGGGGCGGGCTGTTTTTT.

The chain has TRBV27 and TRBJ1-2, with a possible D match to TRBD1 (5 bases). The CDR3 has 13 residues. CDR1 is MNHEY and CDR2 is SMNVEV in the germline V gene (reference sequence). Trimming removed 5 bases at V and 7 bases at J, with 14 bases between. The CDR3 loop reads CASSPLKTAGYTF. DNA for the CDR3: TGTGCCAGCAGTCCACTGAAGACAGCTGGCTACACCTTC.

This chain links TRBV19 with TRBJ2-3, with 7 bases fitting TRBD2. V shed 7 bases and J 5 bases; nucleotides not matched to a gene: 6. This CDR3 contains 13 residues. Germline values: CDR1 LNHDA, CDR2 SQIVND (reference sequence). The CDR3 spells CASKKVAGDTQYF. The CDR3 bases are TGTGCCAGTAAAAAGGTAGCGGGAGATACGCAGTATTTT. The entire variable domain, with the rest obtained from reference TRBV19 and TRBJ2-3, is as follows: DGGITQSPKYLFRKEGQNVTLSCEQNLNHDAMYWYRQDPGQGLRLIYYSQIVNDFQKGDIAEGYSVSREKKESFPLTVTSAQKNPTAFYLCASKKVAGDTQYFGPGTRLTVL.

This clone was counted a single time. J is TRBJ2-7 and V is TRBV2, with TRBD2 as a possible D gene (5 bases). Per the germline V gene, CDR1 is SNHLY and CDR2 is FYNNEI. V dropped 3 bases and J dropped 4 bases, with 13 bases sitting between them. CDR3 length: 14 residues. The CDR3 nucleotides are TGTGCCAGCAGTGATGCGGGTTTAGGGTACGAGCAGTACTTC. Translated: CASSDAGLGYEQYF.

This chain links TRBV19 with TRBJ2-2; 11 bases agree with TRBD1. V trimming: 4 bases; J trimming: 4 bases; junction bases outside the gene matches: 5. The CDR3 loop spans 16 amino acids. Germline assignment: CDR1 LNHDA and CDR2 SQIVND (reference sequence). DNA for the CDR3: TGTGCCAGTAGTAGTCCCGGGACAGGGGGCACCGGGGAGCTGTTTTTT. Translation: CASSSPGTGGTGELFF.

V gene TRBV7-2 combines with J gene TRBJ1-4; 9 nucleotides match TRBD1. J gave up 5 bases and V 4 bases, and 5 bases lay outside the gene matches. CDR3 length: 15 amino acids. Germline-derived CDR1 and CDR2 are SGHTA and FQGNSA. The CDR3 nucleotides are TGTGCCAGCAGCTATGCCGGGACAGGGAATGAAAAACTGTTTTTT. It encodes CASSYAGTGNEKLFF.

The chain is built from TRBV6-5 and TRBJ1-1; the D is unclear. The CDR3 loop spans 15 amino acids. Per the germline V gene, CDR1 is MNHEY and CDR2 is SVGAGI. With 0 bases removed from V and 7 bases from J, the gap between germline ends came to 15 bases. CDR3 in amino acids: CASSYSGGGHSEAFF. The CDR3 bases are TGTGCCAGCAGTTACTCAGGAGGAGGTCATAGTGAAGCTTTCTTT.

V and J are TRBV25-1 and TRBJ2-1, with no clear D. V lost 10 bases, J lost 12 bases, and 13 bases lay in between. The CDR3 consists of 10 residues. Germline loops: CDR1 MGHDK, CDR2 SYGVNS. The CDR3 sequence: CATSNIVQFF. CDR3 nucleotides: TGTGCCACCTCCAATATAGTGCAGTTCTTC.

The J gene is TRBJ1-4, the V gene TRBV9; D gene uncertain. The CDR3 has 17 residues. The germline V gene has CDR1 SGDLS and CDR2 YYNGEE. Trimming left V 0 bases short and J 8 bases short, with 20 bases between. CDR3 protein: CASSVGEGKGSSEKLFF. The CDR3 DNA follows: TGTGCCAGCAGCGTAGGGGAAGGGAAAGGGAGTTCAGAAAAACTGTTTTTT.

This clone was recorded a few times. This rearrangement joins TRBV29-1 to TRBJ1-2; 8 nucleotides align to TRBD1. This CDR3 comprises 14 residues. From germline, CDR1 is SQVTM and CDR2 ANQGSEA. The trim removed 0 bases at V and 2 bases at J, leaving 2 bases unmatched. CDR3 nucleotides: TGCAGCGTTGAAGAGGGACAGGAGAACTATGGCTACACCTTC. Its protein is CSVEEGQENYGYTF.

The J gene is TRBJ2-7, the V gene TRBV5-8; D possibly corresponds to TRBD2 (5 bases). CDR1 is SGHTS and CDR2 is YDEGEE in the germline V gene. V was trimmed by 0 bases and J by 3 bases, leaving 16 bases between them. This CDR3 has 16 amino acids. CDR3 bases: TGTGCCAGCAGCTTGGAGGATGAGGGTACCGACTACGAGCAGTACTTC. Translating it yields CASSLEDEGTDYEQYF. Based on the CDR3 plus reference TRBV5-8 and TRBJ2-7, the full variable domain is EAGVTQSPTHLIKTRGQQATLRCSPISGHTSVYWYQQALGLGLQFLLWYDEGEERNRGNFPPRFSGRQFPNYSSELNVNALELEDSALYLCASSLEDEGTDYEQYFGPGTRLTVT.

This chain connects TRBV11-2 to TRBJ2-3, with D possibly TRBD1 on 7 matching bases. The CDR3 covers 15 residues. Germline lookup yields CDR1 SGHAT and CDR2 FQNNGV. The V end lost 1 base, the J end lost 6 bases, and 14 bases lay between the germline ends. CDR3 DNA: TGTGCCAGCAGCTTAGGGGCAGGGGGGTTGGATACGCAGTATTTT. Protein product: CASSLGAGGLDTQYF.

As DNA, the CDR3 is TGTGCCAGCAGCCAAGGCGGGACAGGGTTGTTCTTC. Its protein is CASSQGGTGLFF. The chain recombines TRBV14 with TRBJ2-1; 9 bases are a match to TRBD1. The CDR3 contains 12 residues. Germline lookup yields CDR1 SGHDN and CDR2 FVKESK. V shed 1 base, J shed 15 bases, and the junction held 4 bases outside the gene matches.